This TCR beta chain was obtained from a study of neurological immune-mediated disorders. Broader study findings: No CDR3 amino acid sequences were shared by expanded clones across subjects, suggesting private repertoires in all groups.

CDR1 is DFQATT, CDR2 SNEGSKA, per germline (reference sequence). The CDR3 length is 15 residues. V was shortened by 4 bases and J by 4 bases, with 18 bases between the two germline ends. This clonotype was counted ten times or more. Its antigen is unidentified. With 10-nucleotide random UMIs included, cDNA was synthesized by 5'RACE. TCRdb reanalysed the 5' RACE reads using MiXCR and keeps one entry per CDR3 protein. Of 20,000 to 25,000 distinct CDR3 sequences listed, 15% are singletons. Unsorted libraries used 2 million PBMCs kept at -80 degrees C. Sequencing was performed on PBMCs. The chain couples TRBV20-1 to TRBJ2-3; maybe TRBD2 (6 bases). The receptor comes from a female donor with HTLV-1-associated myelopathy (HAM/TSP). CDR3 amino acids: CSATRRLVSPDTQYF. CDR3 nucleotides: TGCAGTGCTACTAGGCGACTAGTAAGCCCAGATACGCAGTATTTT.